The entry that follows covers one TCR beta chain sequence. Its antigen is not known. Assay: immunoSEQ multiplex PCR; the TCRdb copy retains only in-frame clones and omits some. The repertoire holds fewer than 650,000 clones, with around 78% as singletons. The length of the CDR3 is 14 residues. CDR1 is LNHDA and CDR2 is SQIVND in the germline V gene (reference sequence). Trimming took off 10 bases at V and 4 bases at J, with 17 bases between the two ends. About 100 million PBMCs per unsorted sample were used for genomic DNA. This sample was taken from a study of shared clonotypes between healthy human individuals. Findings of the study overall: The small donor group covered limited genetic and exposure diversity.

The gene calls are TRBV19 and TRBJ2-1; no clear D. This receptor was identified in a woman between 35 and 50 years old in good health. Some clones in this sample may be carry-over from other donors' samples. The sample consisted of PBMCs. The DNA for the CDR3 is TGTGCCACGGGCAGCCACGTCCAGTACAATGAGCAGTTCTTC. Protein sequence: CATGSHVQYNEQFF.